The sample holds many counts of the clone carrying this T cell receptor beta chain. Its antigen is not identified. Library preparation (for TCRbeta) was performed with unique molecular identifiers. TCRdb ran MiXCR on the PCR reads and lists one entry per CDR3 protein. Counted here are around 300,000 distinct CDR3 sequences, less than 9.5% occurring once; the ten biggest clones make up approximately 9.6%. Trimming took 3 bases from V and 6 from J, leaving 9 bases between them. The CDR3 spans 13 residues. Germline CDR1 KGHSH, CDR2 LQKENI. This specimen comes from a study of T-cell reconstitution after alpha-beta-depleted transplantation in children. Study observations and caveats: After transplant, at about two months, alpha-beta T cells were reportedly derived from several hundred expanded graft clones. Elevated TCRbeta diversity at day 60 was traced, in some patients, to surviving recipient T cells and thymic progenitors. The authors attributed T-cell counts and diversity one year after transplant mostly to newly produced T cells.

The rearrangement joins TRBV18 to TRBJ2-1, with D unclear. The sequences come from peripheral blood, collected 360 days after TCRalphabeta/CD19-depleted stem cell transplant. This receptor was obtained from a female patient between 2 and 15 years old who had a stem cell transplant for Fanconi anemia, so the T cells may come from the graft donor. CDR3 in amino acids: CASSPLTVNEQFF. The CDR3, as DNA: TGTGCCAGCTCACCCTTGACTGTCAATGAGCAGTTCTTC.